Given below is one T cell receptor beta chain in context. What it binds is not known. The entry originates in a study of cytomegalovirus exposure and HLA in healthy donors. The primer mix had 60 Vbeta and 13 Jbeta primers. TCRdb keeps only in-frame clones here, not all; method: immunoSEQ multiplex PCR. The sample lists 100,000 or so clones, around three quarters occurring once. Study outcomes and limitations: Across donors, presence/absence analyses took sequencing depth to be roughly uniform. For TCR beta chains, V- and J-gene trimming was later linked to a missense DCLRE1C variant. Later work showed greater clonal expansion in HLA-associated TCR beta chains than in equally common others. Some TCR beta chains (about 170 of them) were listed as cytomegalovirus-associated.

V was cut by 2 bases and J by 2 bases, with 7 bases left in between. The CDR3 is 14 amino acids. Germline CDR1 MGHDK, CDR2 SYGVNS. Sequences were obtained from PBMCs. This TCR derives from a man younger than 45 in good health and CMV-seropositive. The V and J genes are TRBV25-1 and TRBJ2-1, with D possibly matching TRBD2 (6 bases). CDR3 DNA sequence: TGTGCCAGCAGTGAAGCGGGGACCTACAATGAGCAGTTCTTC. Translation: CASSEAGTYNEQFF.